One and the same sample provided the 15 T cell receptor beta chains below, sequenced in a study of control samples from healthy donors and cancer patients (dated by TCRdb to 2018 to 2021). The protocol used for the library was the immunoSEQ multiplex PCR assay. TCRdb mirrors the immuneACCESS table, restricted to in-frame sequences. Some clones are absent from its copies; in checked studies, under half trace to an unresolved V gene, and the reason for the others is unknown. The sample records approximately 220,000 clones, 85% to 95% of which are singletons. Of the sample, approximately 1.5% is held by the ten largest clones. The sequencing input was blood. The receptors stem from a man aged 50-59 years in good health.

This chain joins TRBV6-5 and TRBJ2-7; 7 bases fit TRBD1. Germline trimming cut 6 bases from V and 2 bases from J; bases unmatched to any gene: 10. The CDR3 loop spans 15 amino acids. Germline V CDR1 and CDR2: MNHEY, SVGAGI. CDR3 sequence reads: CASSRDRASTYEQYV. The CDR3 region has the DNA TGTGCCAGCAGCCGCGACAGGGCTAGTACCTACGAGCAGTACGTC.

The chain has TRBV7-2 and TRBJ2-7, with D perhaps TRBD1 (6 bases). This CDR3 comprises 14 residues. Germline V gene lookup returns CDR1 SGHTA and CDR2 FQGNSA. V shed 2 bases and J shed 7 bases, with 15 bases lying between them. The CDR3 is CASSLRRGGGEQYF. The CDR3 nucleotides read TGTGCCAGCAGCTTACGTCGTGGGGGCGGGGAGCAGTACTTC. Drawing the rest from reference TRBV7-2 and TRBJ2-7, the complete variable domain is GAGVSQSPSNKVTEKGKDVELRCDPISGHTALYWYRQSLGQGLEFLIYFQGNSAPDKSGLPSDRFSAERTGGSVSTLTIQRTQQEDSAVYLCASSLRRGGGEQYFGPGTRLTVT.

The chain employs TRBV3-1 (or the pseudogene TRBV3-2) and TRBJ2-7; TRBD2 agrees at 7 bases. The CDR3 runs to 14 residues. Germline V lookup: CDR1 LGHDT, CDR2 YNNKEL (reference sequence). Unmatched junction bases numbered 8, after V lost 4 bases and J lost 5 bases. The CDR3 protein is CASSPGRELDEQYF. In DNA form, the CDR3 reads TGTGCCAGCAGCCCTGGGAGGGAGCTCGACGAGCAGTACTTC.

Remarks on this clone: Other DNA variants within this sample encode the same CDR3. The CDR3 protein is CASSQGGGNQPQHF. The CDR3 nucleotides are TGTGCCAGCAGCCAAGGGGGGGGCAATCAGCCCCAGCATTTT. The chain links TRBV14 to TRBJ1-5; D possibly corresponds to TRBD1 (5 bases). The V and J ends lost 1 base and 2 bases respectively, with 6 bases between them. Germline loops: CDR1 SGHDN, CDR2 FVKESK. This CDR3 contains 14 residues.

This clone has only one observation. This rearrangement joins TRBV19 to TRBJ2-5; D might be TRBD1 or TRBD2, each matching 5 bases. The germline V and J ends were trimmed by 6 bases and 1 base, with 15 bases remaining between them. This CDR3 contains 15 residues. The germline CDR1 and CDR2 sequences are LNHDA and SQIVND (reference sequence). CDR3 loop: CASSWGAGSQETQYF. CDR3 DNA sequence: TGTGCCAGTAGCTGGGGAGCAGGGTCCCAAGAGACCCAGTACTTC.

J is TRBJ1-2 and V is TRBV7-9; 7 bases match TRBD1. The CDR3 totals 13 residues. V shed 5 bases and J 5 bases; nucleotides not matched to a gene: 5. Germline loops: CDR1 SEHNR, CDR2 FQNEAQ (reference sequence). CDR3 bases: TGTGCCAGCAGCCATCCACAGGGGTATGGCTACACCTTC. It codes for CASSHPQGYGYTF.

The rearrangement uses TRBV7-9 and TRBJ1-5, with TRBD1 identical over 7 bases. Per germline, CDR1 SEHNR and CDR2 FQNEAQ (reference sequence). V lost 3 bases to trimming and J lost 3 bases; unmatched junction nucleotides: 2. The length of the CDR3 is 14 residues. The CDR3 is CASSFTGVNQPQHF. The CDR3 DNA sequence: TGTGCCAGCAGCTTTACAGGGGTCAATCAGCCCCAGCATTTT.

The chain links TRBV20-1 to TRBJ2-5, with no clear D. The CDR3 runs to 11 residues. Germline assignment: CDR1 DFQATT and CDR2 SNEGSKA (reference sequence). The V gene lost 8 bases and the J gene lost 4 bases, with 11 bases spanning the gap. CDR3: CSLPWGETQYF. In DNA form, the CDR3 reads TGCAGTCTTCCCTGGGGAGAGACCCAGTACTTC.

The gene calls are TRBV3-1 (or the pseudogene TRBV3-2) and TRBJ2-7; maybe TRBD2 (6 bases). The CDR3 has 21 residues. CDR1 and CDR2 (germline): LGHDT, YNNKEL (reference sequence). Trimming cost V 1 base and J 7 bases, with 35 bases left between them. CDR3 sequence: CASSQGSGGCNLWRYSWEQYF. The DNA for the CDR3 is TGTGCCAGCAGCCAAGGTTCTGGGGGGTGTAATTTATGGAGATATTCTTGGGAGCAGTACTTC.

The V call is TRBV30, the J call TRBJ2-2; D may correspond to TRBD1 or TRBD2 (6 bases each). Trimming took off 7 bases at V and 1 base at J, with 13 bases between the two ends. The V gene's germline CDR1 is GTSNPN and CDR2 SVGIG (reference sequence). This CDR3 has 14 amino acids. CDR3 in amino acids: CASSGAQNTGELFF. In nucleotides, the CDR3 is TGTGCCTCCTCGGGGGCCCAGAACACCGGGGAGCTGTTTTTT. Based on the CDR3 plus reference TRBV30 and TRBJ2-2, the full variable domain is SQTIHQWPATLVQPVGSPLSLECTVEGTSNPNLYWYRQAAGRGLQLLFYSVGIGQISSEVPQNLSASRPQDRQFILSSKKLLLSDSGFYLCASSGAQNTGELFFGEGSRLTVL.

This clone was observed a single time. The rearrangement uses TRBV9 and TRBJ2-1; no clear D gene. CDR1 SGDLS and CDR2 YYNGEE come from the germline V gene. Trimming removed 0 bases at V and 2 bases at J, with 15 bases between. The CDR3 runs to 17 residues. CDR3: CASSVDGNAFAYNEQFF. The CDR3 nucleotides are TGTGCCAGCAGCGTAGATGGCAACGCGTTTGCCTACAATGAGCAGTTCTTC. The variable domain in full, completed from reference TRBV9 and TRBJ2-1, reads DSGVTQTPKHLITATGQRVTLRCSPRSGDLSVYWYQQSLDQGLQFLIQYYNGEERAKGNILERFSAQQFPDLHSELNLSSLELGDSALYFCASSVDGNAFAYNEQFFGPGTRLTVL.

This clone was picked up one time. The chain is built from TRBV29-1 and TRBJ2-3; D uncertain. V lost 2 bases, J lost 6 bases, and 9 bases lay in between. Germline loops: CDR1 SQVTM, CDR2 ANQGSEA. This CDR3 is built from 12 residues. CDR3 protein: CSVELNWDTQYF. DNA for the CDR3: TGCAGCGTTGAATTGAACTGGGATACGCAGTATTTT.

J is TRBJ2-3 and V is TRBV11-3; D not resolved. Germline CDR1 is SGHNT and CDR2 is YENEEA. The length of the CDR3 is 15 residues. With 5 bases removed from V and 1 base from J, the gap between germline ends came to 13 bases. This CDR3 reads CASSLGSGGTDTQYF. The DNA for the CDR3 is TGTGCCAGCAGCCTAGGGTCCGGAGGCACAGATACGCAGTATTTT.

The chain has TRBV25-1 and TRBJ2-1; 11 nucleotides align to TRBD2. CDR1 MGHDK and CDR2 SYGVNS come from the germline V gene. Trimming cost V 4 bases and J 4 bases; bases outside gene matches: 6. The CDR3 extends over 16 amino acids. The CDR3 region has the DNA TGTGCCAGCAGTGCAGATAGCGGGGGGGGATACAATGAGCAGTTCTTC. Its translation: CASSADSGGGYNEQFF.

The rearrangement links TRBV7-9 to TRBJ2-7, with 8 positions matching TRBD1. Germline V gene data show CDR1 as SEHNR and CDR2 as FQNEAQ (reference sequence). The CDR3 has 15 amino acids. V lost 1 base, J lost 7 bases, and 9 bases stayed unmatched. CDR3 region: CASSLVRAGGGEQYF. CDR3 nucleotides: TGTGCCAGCAGCTTAGTCCGGGCAGGGGGCGGAGAGCAGTACTTC.